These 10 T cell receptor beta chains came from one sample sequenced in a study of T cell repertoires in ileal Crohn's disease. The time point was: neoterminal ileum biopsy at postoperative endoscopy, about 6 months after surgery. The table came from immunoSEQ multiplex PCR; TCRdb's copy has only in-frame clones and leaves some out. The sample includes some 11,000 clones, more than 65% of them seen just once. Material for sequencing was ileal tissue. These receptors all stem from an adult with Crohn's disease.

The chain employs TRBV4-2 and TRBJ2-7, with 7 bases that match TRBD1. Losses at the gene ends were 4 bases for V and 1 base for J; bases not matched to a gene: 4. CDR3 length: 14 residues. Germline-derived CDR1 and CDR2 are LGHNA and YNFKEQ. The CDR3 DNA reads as TGTGCCAGCAGCCTCGGGACAGATTCCTACGAGCAGTACTTC. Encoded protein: CASSLGTDSYEQYF.

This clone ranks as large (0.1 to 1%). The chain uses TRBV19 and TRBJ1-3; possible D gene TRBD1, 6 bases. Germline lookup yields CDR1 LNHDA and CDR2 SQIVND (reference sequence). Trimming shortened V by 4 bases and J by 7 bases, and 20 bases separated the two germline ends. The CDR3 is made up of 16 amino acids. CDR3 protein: CASSNPWTESRNTIYF. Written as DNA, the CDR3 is TGTGCCAGTAGTAACCCATGGACAGAAAGTAGGAACACCATATATTTT.

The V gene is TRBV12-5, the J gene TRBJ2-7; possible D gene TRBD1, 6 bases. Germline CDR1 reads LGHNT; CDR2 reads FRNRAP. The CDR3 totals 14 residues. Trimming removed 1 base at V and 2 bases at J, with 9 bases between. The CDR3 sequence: CASGLGQGPYEQYF. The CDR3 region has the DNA TGTGCTAGTGGTTTGGGTCAGGGGCCCTACGAGCAGTACTTC.

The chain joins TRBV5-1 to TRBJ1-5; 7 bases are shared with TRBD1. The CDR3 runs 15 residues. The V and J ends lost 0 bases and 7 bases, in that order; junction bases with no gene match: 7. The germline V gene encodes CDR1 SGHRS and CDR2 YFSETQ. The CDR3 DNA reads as TGCGCCAGCAGCTTGGATGGACAGGACGAACAGCCCCAGCATTTT. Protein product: CASSLDGQDEQPQHF.

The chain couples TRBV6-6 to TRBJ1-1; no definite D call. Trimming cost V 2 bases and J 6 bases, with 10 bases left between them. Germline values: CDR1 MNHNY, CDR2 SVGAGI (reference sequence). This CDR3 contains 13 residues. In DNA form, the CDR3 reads TGTGCCAGCAGTTACCCAGCCGGAGCTGAAGCTTTCTTT. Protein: CASSYPAGAEAFF.

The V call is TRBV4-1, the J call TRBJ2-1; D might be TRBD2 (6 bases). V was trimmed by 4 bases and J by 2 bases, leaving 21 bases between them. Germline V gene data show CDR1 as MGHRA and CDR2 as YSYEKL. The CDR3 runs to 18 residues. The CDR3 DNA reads TGCGCCAGCAGCCCCTCGGAGGGTCACTCGTCGACCTACAATGAGCAGTTCTTC. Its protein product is CASSPSEGHSSTYNEQFF.

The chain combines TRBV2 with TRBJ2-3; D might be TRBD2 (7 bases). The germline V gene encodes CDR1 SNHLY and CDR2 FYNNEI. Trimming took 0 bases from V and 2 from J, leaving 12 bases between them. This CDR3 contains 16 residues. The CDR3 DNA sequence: TGTGCCAGCAGTGAAGCGAGCGGGACAAACACAGATACGCAGTATTTT. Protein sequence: CASSEASGTNTDTQYF.

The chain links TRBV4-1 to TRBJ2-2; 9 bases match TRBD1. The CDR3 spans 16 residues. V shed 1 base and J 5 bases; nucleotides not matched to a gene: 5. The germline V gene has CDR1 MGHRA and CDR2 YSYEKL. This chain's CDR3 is CASSQGWTGVTGELFF. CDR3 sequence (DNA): TGCGCCAGCAGCCAAGGTTGGACAGGGGTGACCGGGGAGCTGTTTTTT.

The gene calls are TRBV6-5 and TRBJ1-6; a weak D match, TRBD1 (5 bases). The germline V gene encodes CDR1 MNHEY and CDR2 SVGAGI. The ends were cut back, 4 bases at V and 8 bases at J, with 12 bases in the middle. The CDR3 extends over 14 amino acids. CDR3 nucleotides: TGTGCCAGCAGTTCAAGGGGTCGGGATTCACCCCTCCACTTT. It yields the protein CASSSRGRDSPLHF.

The CDR3 bases are TGTGCCAGCAGCTTAGCCGACAGGGGAGGCACTGAAGCTTTCTTT. Its protein is CASSLADRGGTEAFF. The chain has TRBV11-2 and TRBJ1-1; 8 bases agree with TRBD1. The CDR3 is made up of 15 amino acids. CDR1 is SGHAT, CDR2 FQNNGV, per germline. The junction had 5 bases not matched to a gene; V was cut back by 1 base and J by 4 bases.